The following is a T cell receptor (beta chain) sequence with its context. This clonotype was observed at least ten times. No cognate antigen has been identified for it. The sample holds no much larger clone one base away, and base qualities are not on file. The data were obtained in a study of T-cell reconstitution after alpha-beta-depleted transplantation in children (dated by TCRdb to the mid-2010s). Regarding the study in general: Using TCR repertoire profiling, the study followed T-cell immune reconstitution in a quantitative way in children after TCRalphabeta/CD19-depleted allogeneic hematopoietic cell transplantation.

The treatment or condition label of this sample denotes: allogeneic hematopoietic cell transplantation with graft depleted of TCRalphabeta T cells and CD19 B cells. The transplant recipients were children given TCRalphabeta/CD19-depleted allogeneic hematopoietic cell grafts. The library was made by PCR. The sequencer was an Illumina HiSeq 2500. Molecular barcoding was employed in the preparation of TCR libraries, with unique molecular identifiers being used to normalize TCRbeta repertoire quantification. TCRdb reprocessing: public reads trimmed at Q25 with fastp, clones called with MiXCR, in-frame beta chains kept. A single entry per CDR3 protein holds the most common genes and DNA from its merged rows. In this sample the table shows about 460,000 distinct CDR3 sequences, roughly a tenth of which occur a single time. The top ten clonotypes cover 2% to 2.5% of the sample. V and J are trimmed by 6 bases and 4 bases, and the gene matches miss 7 bases of the junction. Including cysteine and phenylalanine, the CDR3 has 15 amino acids. Only the CDR3 part of the read is kept: 45 bases, read in frame from the first base.

Results and caveats for the whole study, not just this receptor: In some patients, the high TCRbeta diversity seen at day 60 was put down to recipient T cells and intrathymic progenitors that had survived conditioning. The apparently early alphabetaT-cell count recovery about two months after transplant was reportedly dependent on only several hundred rapidly expanded clones derived from non-depleted graft cells. Over the following months the frequencies of hyperexpanded clones went down, and after one year T-cell counts and TCRbeta diversity were mostly credited to newly produced T cells.

The sequenced sample was PBMCs, obtained before TCRalphabeta/CD19-depleted stem cell transplant. The rearranged segments are TRBV12-3 or TRBV12-4 and TRBJ2-1; TRBD1 aligns with 9 central bases. This TCR derives from a child aged 2 to 10 with inherited bone marrow failure, due to receive a stem cell transplant. Here the CDR3 is given as CASSPRDRAYNEQFF. The nucleotide sequence is TGTGCCAGCAGCCCGCGGGACAGGGCTTACAATGAGCAGTTCTTC.